This paragraph covers one T cell receptor beta chain sequence. This sample is drawn from a study of T cells after somatic rescue of genetic block. This table comes from immunoSEQ multiplex PCR, and its TCRdb copy is limited to in-frame clones, with some not included. In the table there are under 150,000 clones, about 93% of which are singletons. Per the germline V gene, CDR1 is LGHNA and CDR2 is YSLEER. This CDR3 has 19 amino acids. Trimming removed 0 bases at V and 0 bases at J, with 17 bases between. The material sequenced was peripheral blood mononuclear cells (PBMCs). The chain has TRBV4-3 and TRBJ2-2; perhaps TRBD1 as D (6 bases). The sequence came from a woman between 18 and 29 years old. CDR3 region: CASSQDWTGTTANTGELFF. CDR3 sequence (DNA): TGCGCCAGCAGCCAAGATTGGACGGGGACAACCGCGAACACCGGGGAGCTGTTTTTT.